The entry below describes one TCR beta chain. Its antigen is not identified. This sample stems from a study of CD8 T cells in ankylosing spondylitis. Study-level findings and limits: Ankylosing spondylitis blood appeared to carry a characteristic TCR beta motif of several highly homologous variants.

Using its own MiXCR run on the 5' RACE reads, TCRdb lists one record per CDR3 protein. The sample has more than 250,000 distinct CDR3 sequences; roughly 8% are singletons. This receptor was obtained from a male donor with ankylosing spondylitis. Sequenced: blood, either unsorted or a sorted T cell fraction (not recorded which).

This chain's CDR3 is CASSLAVGIEQYF. The CDR3 region has the DNA TGTGCCAGCAGCTTAGCGGTAGGCATCGAGCAGTACTTC. The gene calls are TRBV7-2 and TRBJ2-7, with D uncertain. Germline assignment: CDR1 SGHTA and CDR2 FQGNSA. Trimming cost V 0 bases and J 6 bases, with 9 bases left between them. This CDR3 is 13 amino acids long.